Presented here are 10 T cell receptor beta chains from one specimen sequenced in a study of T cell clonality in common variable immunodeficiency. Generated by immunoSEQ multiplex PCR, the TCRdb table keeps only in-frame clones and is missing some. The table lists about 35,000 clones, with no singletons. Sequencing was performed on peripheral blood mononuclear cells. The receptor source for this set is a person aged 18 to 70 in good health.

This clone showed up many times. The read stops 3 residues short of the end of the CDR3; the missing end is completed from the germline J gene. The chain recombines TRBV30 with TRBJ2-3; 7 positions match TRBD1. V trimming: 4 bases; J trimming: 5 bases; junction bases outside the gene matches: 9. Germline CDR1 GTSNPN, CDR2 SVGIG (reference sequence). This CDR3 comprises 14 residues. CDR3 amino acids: CAWTHDPGGDTQYF. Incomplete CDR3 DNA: TGTGCCTGGACTCACGACCCAGGGGGAGATACG.

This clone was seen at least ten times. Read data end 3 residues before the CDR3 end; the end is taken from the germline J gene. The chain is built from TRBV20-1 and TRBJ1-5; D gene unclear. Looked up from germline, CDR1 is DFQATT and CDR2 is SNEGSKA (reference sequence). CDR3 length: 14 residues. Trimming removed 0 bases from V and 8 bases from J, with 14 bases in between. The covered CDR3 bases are TGCAGTGCTAGAGAAGGGCGGGGTTTGGAGCCC. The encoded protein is CSAREGRGLEP. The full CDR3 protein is CSAREGRGLEPQHF.

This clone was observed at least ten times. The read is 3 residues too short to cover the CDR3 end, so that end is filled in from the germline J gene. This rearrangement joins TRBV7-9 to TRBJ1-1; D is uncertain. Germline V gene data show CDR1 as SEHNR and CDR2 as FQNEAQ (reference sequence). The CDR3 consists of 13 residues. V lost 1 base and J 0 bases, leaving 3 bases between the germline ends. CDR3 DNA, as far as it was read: TGTGCCAGCAGCTTAGACTTGAACACTGAA. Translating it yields CASSLDLNTE. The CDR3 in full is CASSLDLNTEAFF. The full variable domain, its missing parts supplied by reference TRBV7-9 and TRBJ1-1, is DTGVSQNPRHKITKRGQNVTFRCDPISEHNRLYWYRQTLGQGPEFLTYFQNEAQLEKSRLLSDRFSAERPKGSFSTLEIQRTEQGDSAMYLCASSLDLNTEAFFGQGTRLTVV.

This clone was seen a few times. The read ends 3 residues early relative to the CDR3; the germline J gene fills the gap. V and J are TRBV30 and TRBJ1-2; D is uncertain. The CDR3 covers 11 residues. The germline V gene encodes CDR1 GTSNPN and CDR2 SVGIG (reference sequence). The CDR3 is CAWSDSYDYTF. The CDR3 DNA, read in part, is TGTGCCTGGAGTGACAGTTACGAC.

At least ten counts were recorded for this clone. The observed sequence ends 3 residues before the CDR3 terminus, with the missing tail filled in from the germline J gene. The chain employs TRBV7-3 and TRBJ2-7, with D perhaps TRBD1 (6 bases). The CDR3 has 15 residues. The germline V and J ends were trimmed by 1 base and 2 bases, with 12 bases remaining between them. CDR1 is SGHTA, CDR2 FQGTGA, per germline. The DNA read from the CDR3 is TGTGCCAGCAGCTTAAATGGGGGCGGAGCCTACGAG. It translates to CASSLNGGGAYE. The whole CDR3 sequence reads CASSLNGGGAYEQYF.

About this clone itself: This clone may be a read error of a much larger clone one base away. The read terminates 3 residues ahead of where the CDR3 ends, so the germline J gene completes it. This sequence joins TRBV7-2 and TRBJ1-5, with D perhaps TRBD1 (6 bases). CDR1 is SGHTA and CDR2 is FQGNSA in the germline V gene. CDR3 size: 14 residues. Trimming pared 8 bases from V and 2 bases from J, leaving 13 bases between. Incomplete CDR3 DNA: TGTGCCAGCGGACCAGGGGTGGGCAATCAGCCC. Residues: CASGPGVGNQP. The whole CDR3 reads CASGPGVGNQPQHF.

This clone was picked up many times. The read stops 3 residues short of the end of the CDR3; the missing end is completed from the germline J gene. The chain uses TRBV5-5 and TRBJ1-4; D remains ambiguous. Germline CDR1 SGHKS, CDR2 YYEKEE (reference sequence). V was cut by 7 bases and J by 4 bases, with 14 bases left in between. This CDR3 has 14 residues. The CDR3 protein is CASSTPSGNEKLFF. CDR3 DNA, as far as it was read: TGTGCCAGCTCGACCCCCTCGGGTAATGAAAAA.

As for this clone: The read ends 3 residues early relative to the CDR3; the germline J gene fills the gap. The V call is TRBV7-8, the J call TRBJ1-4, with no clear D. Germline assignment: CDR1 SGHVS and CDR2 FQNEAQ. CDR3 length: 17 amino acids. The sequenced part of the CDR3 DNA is TGTGCCAGCAGTGGGCAGGCAATCCTGATGAATAATTCACCA. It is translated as CASSGQAILMNNSP. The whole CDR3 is CASSGQAILMNNSPLFF.

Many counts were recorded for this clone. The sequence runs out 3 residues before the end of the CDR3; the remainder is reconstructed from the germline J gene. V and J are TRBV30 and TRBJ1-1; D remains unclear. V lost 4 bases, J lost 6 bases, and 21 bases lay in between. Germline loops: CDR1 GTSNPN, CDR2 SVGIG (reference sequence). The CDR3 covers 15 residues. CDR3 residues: CAWKGRRVILAEAFF. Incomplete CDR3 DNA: TGTGCCTGGAAGGGTAGGAGGGTTATTTTGGCTGAA.

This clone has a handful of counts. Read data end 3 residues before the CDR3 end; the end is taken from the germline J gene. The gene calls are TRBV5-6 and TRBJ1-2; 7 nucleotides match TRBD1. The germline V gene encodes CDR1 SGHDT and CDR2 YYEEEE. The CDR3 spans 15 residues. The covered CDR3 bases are TGTGCCAGCAGCTCGACAGGGATGTCCTACAATGAC. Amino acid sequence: CASSSTGMSYND. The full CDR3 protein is CASSSTGMSYNDYTF. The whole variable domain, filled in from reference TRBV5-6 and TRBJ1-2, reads DAGVTQSPTHLIKTRGQQVTLRCSPKSGHDTVSWYQQALGQGPQFIFQYYEEEERQRGNFPDRFSGHQFPNYSSELNVNALLLGDSALYLCASSSTGMSYNDYTFGSGTRLTVV.